The 6 T cell receptor beta chains listed next were all sequenced from one sample in a study of cytomegalovirus exposure and HLA in healthy donors. 60 Vbeta and 13 Jbeta primers were used in PCR. Libraries were prepared by immunoSEQ multiplex PCR; TCRdb keeps only in-frame clonotypes and omits some of them. The specimen's table records approximately 52,000 clones. The sequencing input was PBMCs. All receptors come from a woman aged 60-70 years in good health and CMV-seropositive.

V and J are TRBV4-1 and TRBJ2-1; weak D call: TRBD1 (6 bases). CDR1 and CDR2 (germline): MGHRA, YSYEKL. There are 16 residues in the CDR3. The V gene lost 0 bases and the J gene lost 0 bases, with 9 bases spanning the gap. The CDR3: CASSQDRGSSYNEQFF. The CDR3 region has the DNA TGCGCCAGCAGCCAAGATAGGGGGAGCTCCTACAATGAGCAGTTCTTC.

V gene TRBV7-9 combines with J gene TRBJ1-1; no firm D call. V lost 11 bases, J lost 2 bases, and 12 bases lay in between. Germline V lookup: CDR1 SEHNR, CDR2 FQNEAQ (reference sequence). This CDR3 has 12 amino acids. The CDR3 protein is CAATGVNTEAFF. CDR3 bases: TGTGCCGCCACGGGAGTAAACACTGAAGCTTTCTTT.

According to its frequency, this clone is medium-sized. The rearrangement uses TRBV18 and TRBJ2-5; maybe TRBD2 (7 bases). CDR3 length: 15 residues. Germline CDR1 is KGHSH and CDR2 is LQKENI. V was pared by 3 bases and J by 3 bases, with 14 bases between. CDR3 in DNA: TGTGCCAGCTCACCCTCCGGGGGGCGGGAAGAGACCCAGTACTTC. Translation gives CASSPSGGREETQYF.

The chain couples TRBV6-5 to TRBJ1-1, with no clear D. This CDR3 comprises 13 residues. Deletions cut 2 bases from V and 4 bases from J, with 8 bases between. The germline gives CDR1 MNHEY, CDR2 SVGAGI. CDR3 bases: TGTGCCAGCAGTTACCCCGAGGGCACTGAAGCTTTCTTT. Translation gives CASSYPEGTEAFF.

The genes are TRBV6-5 and TRBJ2-7, with TRBD1 matching over 9 bases. With V trimmed by 4 bases and J by 5 bases, 6 bases remained unmatched. CDR1 MNHEY and CDR2 SVGAGI come from the germline V gene. The CDR3 totals 14 residues. CDR3 nucleotides: TGTGCCAGCAGTTGGGACAGGGAAACGGACGAGCAGTACTTC. Encoded protein: CASSWDRETDEQYF.

A remark on this clone: The junction shows a germline mismatch at one end, possibly a read error. This chain links TRBV11-2 with TRBJ1-2, with 7 positions matching TRBD1. Germline V CDR1 and CDR2: SGHAT, FQNNGV. The CDR3 sequence is 15 residues long. The CDR3 nucleotides are TGTGCCACCAGCGAGCCGGGACAGTCCAACTATGGCTACACCTTC. Translated: CATSEPGQSNYGYTF.